This T cell receptor (beta chain) emerged from a study of T cells in tuberculosis. The V end was cut by 1 base, the J end by 4 bases, with 11 bases between. Germline values: CDR1 SEHNR, CDR2 FQNEAQ (reference sequence). The CDR3 loop spans 14 amino acids. General study points: Low-affinity CD1B-GMM tetramer-binding T cells may have been missed.

Cells were sorted from thawed PBMC rested overnight and stained with GMM-loaded CD1B tetramer, viability dye and anti-CD3. The lipid loaded on the CD1B tetramers was C32 glucose monomycolate from Rhodococcus equi. PBMC for tetramer sorting were first depleted of CD14-expressing monocytes. Tetramer-negative cells, roughly 100,000 per donor, were also sorted. No alpha-beta pairing information exists for these sequences. Sequencing was performed with immunoSEQ multiplex PCR; in TCRdb, only in-frame clones are kept and a portion is missing. This table has 50,000 to 65,000 clones, 70% to 90% appearing once.

This clonotype was obtained from an adult woman with latent tuberculosis. Sequencing was done on a sample of CD1b-GMM tetramer-negative cells sorted from PBMCs. The chain couples TRBV7-9 to TRBJ2-7, with D perhaps TRBD1 (6 bases). CDR3 bases: TGTGCCAGCAGCTTAGACGGGACATTTTACGAGCAGTACTTC. It encodes CASSLDGTFYEQYF.